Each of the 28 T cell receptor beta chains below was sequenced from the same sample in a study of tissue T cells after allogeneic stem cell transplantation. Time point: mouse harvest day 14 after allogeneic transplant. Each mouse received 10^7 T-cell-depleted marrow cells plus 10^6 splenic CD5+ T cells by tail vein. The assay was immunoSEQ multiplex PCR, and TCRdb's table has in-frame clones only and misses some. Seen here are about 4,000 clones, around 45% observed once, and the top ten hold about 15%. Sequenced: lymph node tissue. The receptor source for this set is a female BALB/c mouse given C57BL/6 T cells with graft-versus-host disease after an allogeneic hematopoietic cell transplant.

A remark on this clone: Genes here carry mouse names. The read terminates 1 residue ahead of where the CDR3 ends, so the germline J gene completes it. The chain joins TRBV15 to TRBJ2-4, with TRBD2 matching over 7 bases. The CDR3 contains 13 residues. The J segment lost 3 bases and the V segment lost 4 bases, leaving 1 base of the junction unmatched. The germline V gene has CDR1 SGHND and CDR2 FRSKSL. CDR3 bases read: TGTGCCAGCAGTTGGGGGGGGCAAAACACCTTGTAC. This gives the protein CASSWGGQNTLY. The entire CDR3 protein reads CASSWGGQNTLYF.

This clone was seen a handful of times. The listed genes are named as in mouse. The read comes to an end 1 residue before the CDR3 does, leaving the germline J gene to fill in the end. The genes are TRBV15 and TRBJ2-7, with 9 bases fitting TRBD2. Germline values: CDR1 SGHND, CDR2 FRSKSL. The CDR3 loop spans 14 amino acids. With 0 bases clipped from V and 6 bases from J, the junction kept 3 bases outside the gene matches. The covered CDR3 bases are TGTGCCAGCAGTTTAGCTGGGGGGGCGCTTGAACAGTAC. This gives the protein CASSLAGGALEQY. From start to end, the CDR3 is CASSLAGGALEQYF.

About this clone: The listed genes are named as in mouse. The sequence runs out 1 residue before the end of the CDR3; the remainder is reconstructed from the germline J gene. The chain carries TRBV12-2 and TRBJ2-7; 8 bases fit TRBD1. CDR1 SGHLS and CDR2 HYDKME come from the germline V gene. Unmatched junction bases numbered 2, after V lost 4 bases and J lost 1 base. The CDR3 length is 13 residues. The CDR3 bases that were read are TGTGCCAGCTCCCGACAGGGGTCCTATGAACAGTAC. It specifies CASSRQGSYEQY. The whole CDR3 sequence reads CASSRQGSYEQYF.

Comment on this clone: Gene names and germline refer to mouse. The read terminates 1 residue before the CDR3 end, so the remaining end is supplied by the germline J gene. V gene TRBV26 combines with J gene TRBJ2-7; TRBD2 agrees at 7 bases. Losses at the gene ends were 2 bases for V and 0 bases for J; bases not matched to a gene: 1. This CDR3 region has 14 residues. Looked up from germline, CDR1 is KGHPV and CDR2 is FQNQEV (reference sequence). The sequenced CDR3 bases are TGTGCCAGCAGTCTGGGGGGGGGCTCCTATGAACAGTAC. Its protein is CASSLGGGSYEQY. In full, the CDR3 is CASSLGGGSYEQYF.

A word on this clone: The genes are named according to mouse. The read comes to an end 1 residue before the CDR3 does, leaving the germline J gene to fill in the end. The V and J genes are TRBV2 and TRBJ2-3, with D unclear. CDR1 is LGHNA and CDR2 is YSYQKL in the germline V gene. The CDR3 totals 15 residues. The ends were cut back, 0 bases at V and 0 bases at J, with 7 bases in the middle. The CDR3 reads CASSQEGFSAETLYF. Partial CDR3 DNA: TGTGCCAGCAGCCAAGAGGGGTTTAGTGCAGAAACGCTGTAT.

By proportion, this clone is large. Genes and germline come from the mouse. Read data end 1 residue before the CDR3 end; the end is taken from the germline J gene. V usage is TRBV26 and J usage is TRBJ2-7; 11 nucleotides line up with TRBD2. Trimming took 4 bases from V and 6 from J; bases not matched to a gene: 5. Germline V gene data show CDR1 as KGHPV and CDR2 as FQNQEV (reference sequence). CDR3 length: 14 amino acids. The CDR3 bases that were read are TGTGCCAGCAGTCCCACTGGGGGGGCAGGTGAACAGTAC. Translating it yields CASSPTGGAGEQY. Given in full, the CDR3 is CASSPTGGAGEQYF. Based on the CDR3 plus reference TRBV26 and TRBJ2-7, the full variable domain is NSKVIQTPRYLVKGQGQKAKMRCIPEKGHPVVFWYQQNKNNEFKFLINFQNQEVLQQIDMTEKRFSAECPSNSPCSLEIQSSEAGDSALYLCASSPTGGAGEQYFGPGTRLTVL.

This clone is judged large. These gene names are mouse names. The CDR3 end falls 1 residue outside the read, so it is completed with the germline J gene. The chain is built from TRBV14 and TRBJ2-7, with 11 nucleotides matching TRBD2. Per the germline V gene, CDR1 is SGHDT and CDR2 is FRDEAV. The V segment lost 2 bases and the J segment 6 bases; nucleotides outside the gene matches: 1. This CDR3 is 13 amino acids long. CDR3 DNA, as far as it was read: TGTGCCAGCAGTTTGGACTGGGGGGTTGAACAGTAC. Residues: CASSLDWGVEQY. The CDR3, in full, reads CASSLDWGVEQYF.

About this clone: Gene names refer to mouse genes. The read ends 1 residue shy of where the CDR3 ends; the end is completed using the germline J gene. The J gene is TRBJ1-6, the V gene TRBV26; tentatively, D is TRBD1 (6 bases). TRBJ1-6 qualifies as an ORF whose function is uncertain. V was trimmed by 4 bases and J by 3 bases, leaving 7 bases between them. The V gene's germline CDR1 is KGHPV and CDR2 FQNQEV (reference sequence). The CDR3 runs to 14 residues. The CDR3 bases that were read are TGTGCCAGCAGTCCGGACAGCTATAATTCGCCCCTCTAC. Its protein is CASSPDSYNSPLY. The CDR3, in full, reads CASSPDSYNSPLYF.

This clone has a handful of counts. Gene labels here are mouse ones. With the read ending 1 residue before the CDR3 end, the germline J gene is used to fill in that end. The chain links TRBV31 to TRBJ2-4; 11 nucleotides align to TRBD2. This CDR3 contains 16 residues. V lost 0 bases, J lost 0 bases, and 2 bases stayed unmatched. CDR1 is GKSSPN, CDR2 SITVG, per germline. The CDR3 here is CAWSLGTGGSQNTLYF. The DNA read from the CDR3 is TGTGCCTGGAGTCTAGGGACTGGGGGTAGTCAAAACACCTTGTAC.

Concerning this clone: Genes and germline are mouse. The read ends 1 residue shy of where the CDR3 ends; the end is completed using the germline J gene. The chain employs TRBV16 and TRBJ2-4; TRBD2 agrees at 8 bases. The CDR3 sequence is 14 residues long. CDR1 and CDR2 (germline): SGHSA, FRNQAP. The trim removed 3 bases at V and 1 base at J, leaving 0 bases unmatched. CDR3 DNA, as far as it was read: TGTGCAAGCAGCTTGACTGGGGGTCAAAACACCTTGTAC. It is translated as CASSLTGGQNTLY. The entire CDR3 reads CASSLTGGQNTLYF.

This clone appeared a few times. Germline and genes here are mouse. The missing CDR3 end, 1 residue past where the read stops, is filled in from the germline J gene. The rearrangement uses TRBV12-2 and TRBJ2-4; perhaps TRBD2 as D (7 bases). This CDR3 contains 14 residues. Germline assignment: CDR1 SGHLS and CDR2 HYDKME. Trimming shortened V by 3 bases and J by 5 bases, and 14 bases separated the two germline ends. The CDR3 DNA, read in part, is TGTGCCAGCTCTAGGGGGGCTCGGGGAAACACCTTGTAC. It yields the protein CASSRGARGNTLY. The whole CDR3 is CASSRGARGNTLYF.

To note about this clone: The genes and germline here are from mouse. The CDR3 reads CASSDRDRGDSDYTF. The covered CDR3 bases are TGTGCCAGCAGTGATAGGGACAGGGGGGACTCCGACTACACC. This chain joins TRBV13-3 and TRBJ1-2, with TRBD1 matching 11 bases. With the read ending 1 residue before the CDR3 end, the germline J gene is used to fill in that end. CDR1 is NNHDY, CDR2 SYVADS, per germline. J gave up 3 bases and V 1 base, and 2 bases lay outside the gene matches. The CDR3 spans 15 residues.

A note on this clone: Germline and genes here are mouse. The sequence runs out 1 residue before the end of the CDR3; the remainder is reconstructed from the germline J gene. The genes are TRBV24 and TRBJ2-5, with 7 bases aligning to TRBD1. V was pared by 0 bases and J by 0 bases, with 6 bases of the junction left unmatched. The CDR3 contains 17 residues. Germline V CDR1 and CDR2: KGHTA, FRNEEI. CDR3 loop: CASSLYQGQINQDTQYF. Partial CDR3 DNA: TGTGCCAGCAGTCTGTATCAGGGACAGATTAACCAAGACACCCAGTAC.

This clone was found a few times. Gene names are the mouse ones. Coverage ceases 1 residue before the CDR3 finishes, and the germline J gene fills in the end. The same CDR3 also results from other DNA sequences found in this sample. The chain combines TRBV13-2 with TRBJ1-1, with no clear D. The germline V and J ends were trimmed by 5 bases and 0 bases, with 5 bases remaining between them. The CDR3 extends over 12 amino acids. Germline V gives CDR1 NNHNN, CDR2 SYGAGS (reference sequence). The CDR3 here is CASGQANTEVFF. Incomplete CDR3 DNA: TGTGCCAGCGGCCAGGCAAACACAGAAGTCTTC.

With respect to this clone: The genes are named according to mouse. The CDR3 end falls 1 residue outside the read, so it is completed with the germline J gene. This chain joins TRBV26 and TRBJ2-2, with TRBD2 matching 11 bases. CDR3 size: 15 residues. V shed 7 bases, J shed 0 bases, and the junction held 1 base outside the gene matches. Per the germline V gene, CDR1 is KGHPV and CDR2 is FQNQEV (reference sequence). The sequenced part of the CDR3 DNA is TGTGCCAGCAAGACTGGGGGGGCAAACACCGGGCAGCTCTAC. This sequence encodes CASKTGGANTGQLY. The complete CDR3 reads CASKTGGANTGQLYF.

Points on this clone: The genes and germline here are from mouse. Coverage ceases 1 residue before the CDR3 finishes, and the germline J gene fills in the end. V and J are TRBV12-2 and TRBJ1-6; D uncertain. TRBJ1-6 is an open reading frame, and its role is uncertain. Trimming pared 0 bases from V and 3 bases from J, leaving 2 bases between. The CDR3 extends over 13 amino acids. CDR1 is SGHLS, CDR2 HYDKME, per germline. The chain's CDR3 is CASSLVYNSPLYF. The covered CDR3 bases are TGTGCCAGCTCTCTCGTCTATAATTCGCCCCTCTAC.

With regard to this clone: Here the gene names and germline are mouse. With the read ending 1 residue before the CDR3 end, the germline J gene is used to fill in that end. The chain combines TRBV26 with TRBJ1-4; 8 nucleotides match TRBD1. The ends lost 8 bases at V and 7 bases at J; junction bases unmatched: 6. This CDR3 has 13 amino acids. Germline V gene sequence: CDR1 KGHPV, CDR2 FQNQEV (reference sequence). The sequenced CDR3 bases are TGTGCCAGCTACAGGGGGAGAGGCGAAAGATTATTT. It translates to CASYRGRGERLF. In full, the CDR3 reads CASYRGRGERLFF.

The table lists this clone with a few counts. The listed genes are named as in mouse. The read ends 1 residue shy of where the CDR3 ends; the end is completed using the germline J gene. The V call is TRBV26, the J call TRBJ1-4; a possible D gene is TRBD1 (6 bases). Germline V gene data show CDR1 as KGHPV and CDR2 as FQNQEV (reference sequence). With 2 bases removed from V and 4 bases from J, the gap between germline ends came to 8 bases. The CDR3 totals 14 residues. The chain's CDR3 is CASSLGTYNERLFF. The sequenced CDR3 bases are TGTGCCAGCAGTCTGGGGACATACAACGAAAGATTATTT.

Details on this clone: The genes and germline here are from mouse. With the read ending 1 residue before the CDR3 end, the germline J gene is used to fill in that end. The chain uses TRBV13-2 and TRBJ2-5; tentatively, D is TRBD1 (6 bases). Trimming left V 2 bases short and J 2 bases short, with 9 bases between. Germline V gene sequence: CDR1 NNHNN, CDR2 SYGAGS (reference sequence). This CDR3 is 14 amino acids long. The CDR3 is CASGDRDTQDTQYF. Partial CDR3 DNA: TGTGCCAGCGGTGACCGGGACACCCAAGACACCCAGTAC.

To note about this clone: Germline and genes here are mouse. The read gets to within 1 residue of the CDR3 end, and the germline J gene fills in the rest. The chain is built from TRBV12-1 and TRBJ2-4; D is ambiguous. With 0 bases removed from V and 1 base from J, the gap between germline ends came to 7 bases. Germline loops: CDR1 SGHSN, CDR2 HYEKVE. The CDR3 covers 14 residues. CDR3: CASSLEWGQNTLYF. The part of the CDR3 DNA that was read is TGTGCCAGCTCTCTCGAATGGGGTCAAAACACCTTGTAC.

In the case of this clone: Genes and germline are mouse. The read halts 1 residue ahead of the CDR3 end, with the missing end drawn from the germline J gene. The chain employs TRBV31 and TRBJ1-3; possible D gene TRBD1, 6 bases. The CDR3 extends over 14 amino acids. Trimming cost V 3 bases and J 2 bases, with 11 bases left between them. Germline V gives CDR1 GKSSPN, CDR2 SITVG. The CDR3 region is CAWRTQGTGNTLYF. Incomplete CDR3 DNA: TGTGCCTGGAGGACACAGGGAACTGGAAATACGCTCTAT.

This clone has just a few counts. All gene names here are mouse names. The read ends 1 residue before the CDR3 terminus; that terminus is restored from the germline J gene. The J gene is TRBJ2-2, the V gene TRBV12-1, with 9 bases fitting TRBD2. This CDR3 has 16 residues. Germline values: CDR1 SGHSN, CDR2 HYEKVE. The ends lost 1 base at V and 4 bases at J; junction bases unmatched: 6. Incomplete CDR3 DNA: TGTGCCAGCTCTCTTGCGGGACTGGGTTCCACCGGGCAGCTCTAC. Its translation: CASSLAGLGSTGQLY. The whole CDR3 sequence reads CASSLAGLGSTGQLYF.

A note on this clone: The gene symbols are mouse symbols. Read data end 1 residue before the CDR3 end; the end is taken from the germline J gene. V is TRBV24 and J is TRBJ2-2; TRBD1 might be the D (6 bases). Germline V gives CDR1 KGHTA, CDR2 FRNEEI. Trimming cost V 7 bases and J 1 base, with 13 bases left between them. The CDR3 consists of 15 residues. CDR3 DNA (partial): TGTGCCAGCACCCCGGGACAATTAAACACCGGGCAGCTCTAC. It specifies CASTPGQLNTGQLY. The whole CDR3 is CASTPGQLNTGQLYF.

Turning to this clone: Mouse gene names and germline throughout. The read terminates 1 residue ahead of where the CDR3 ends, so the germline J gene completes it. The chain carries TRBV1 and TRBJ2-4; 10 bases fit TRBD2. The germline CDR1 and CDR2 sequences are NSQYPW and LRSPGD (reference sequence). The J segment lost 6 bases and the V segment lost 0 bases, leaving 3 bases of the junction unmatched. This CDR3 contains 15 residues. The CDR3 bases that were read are TGCACCTGCAGTGCAGACTGGGGGGGCGAGAACACCTTGTAC. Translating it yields CTCSADWGGENTLY. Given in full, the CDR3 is CTCSADWGGENTLYF.

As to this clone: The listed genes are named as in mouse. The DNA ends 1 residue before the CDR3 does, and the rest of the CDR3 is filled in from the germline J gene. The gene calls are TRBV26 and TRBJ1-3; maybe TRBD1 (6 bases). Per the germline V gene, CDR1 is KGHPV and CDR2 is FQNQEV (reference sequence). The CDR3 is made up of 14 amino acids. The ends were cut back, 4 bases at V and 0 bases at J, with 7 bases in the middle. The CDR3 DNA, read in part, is TGTGCCAGCAGTCGGACAGTTTCTGGAAATACGCTCTAT. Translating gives CASSRTVSGNTLY. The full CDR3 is CASSRTVSGNTLYF.

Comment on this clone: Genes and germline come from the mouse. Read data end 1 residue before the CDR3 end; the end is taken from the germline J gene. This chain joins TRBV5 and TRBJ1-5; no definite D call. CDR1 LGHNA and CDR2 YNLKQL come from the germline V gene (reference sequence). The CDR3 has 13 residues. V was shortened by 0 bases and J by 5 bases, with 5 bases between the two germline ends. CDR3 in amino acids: CASSQERDQAPLF. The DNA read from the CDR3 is TGTGCCAGCAGCCAAGAACGGGACCAGGCTCCGCTT.

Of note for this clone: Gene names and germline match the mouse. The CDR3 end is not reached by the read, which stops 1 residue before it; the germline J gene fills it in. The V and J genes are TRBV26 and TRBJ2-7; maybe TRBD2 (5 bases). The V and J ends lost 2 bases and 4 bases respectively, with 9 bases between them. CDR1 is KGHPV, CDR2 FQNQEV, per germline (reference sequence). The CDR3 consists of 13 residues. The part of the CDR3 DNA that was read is TGTGCCAGCAGTCTGGGACTTTCTTATGAACAGTAC. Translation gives CASSLGLSYEQY. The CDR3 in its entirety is CASSLGLSYEQYF.

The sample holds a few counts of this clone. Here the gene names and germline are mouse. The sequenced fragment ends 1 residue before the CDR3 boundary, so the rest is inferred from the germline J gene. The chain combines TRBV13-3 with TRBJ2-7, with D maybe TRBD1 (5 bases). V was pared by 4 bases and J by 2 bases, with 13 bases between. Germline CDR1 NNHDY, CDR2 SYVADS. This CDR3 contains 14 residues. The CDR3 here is CASSPGKRTYEQYF. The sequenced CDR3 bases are TGTGCCAGCAGTCCAGGGAAGAGGACCTATGAACAGTAC.